The 3 T cell receptor beta chains given below trace back to one sample, sequenced in a study of T cells in tumors after PD-1 blockade. Repertoires were generated with immunoSEQ multiplex PCR, while TCRdb's copy carries only in-frame clones and drops some. The sample consists of approximately 47,000 clones, roughly three quarters of them appearing once. Sample: PBMCs, taken before anti-PD-1 therapy. The receptor source for this set is a human donor with advanced basal cell or squamous cell carcinoma (not recorded which).

The chain joins TRBV10-3 to TRBJ1-6; no reliable D call. This CDR3 comprises 15 residues. In germline, CDR1 is ENHRY, CDR2 SYGVKD. Trimming shortened V by 3 bases and J by 0 bases, and 6 bases separated the two germline ends. DNA for the CDR3: TGTGCCATCAGTGATCAGAGCTCCTATAATTCACCCCTCCACTTT. Its protein is CAISDQSSYNSPLHF.

V is TRBV28 and J is TRBJ1-1; D is unresolved. Germline V gene data show CDR1 as MDHEN and CDR2 as SYDVKM. CDR3 length: 13 amino acids. Trimming stripped 4 bases from V and 10 bases from J, with 16 bases between. The CDR3 sequence is CASSSASIIAAFF. CDR3 nucleotides: TGTGCCAGCAGTTCGGCATCCATAATCGCAGCTTTCTTT. The variable domain in full, completed from reference TRBV28 and TRBJ1-1, reads DVKVTQSSRYLVKRTGEKVFLECVQDMDHENMFWYRQDPGLGLRLIYFSYDVKMKEKGDIPEGYSVSREKKERFSLILESASTNQTSMYLCASSSASIIAAFFGQGTRLTVV.

The chain couples TRBV5-6 to TRBJ2-3; D uncertain. Trimming removed 0 bases at V and 6 bases at J, with 2 bases between. Germline assignment: CDR1 SGHDT and CDR2 YYEEEE. The CDR3 spans 11 residues. The CDR3 is CASSLDDTQYF. In DNA, the CDR3 is TGTGCCAGCAGCTTGGATGATACGCAGTATTTT.